This T cell receptor (beta chain) is drawn from a study of shared clonotypes between healthy human individuals. Recent vaccinations or acute infections were absent in the healthy HIV-negative adult donors. CD45RA+ naive and CD45RA-negative memory subsets were separated from CD4+ cells. The protocol was immunoSEQ multiplex PCR, while the TCRdb copy is restricted to in-frame clones and leaves out a portion. The sample comprises around 2.3 million clones, nearly 97% of which are singletons, and about 0.13% rests with the top ten. Study conclusions and caveats: In having few donors, the study represented limited genetic and exposure-history diversity.

In the case of this clone: Antigen unknown.

The CDR3 extends over 15 amino acids. Looked up from germline, CDR1 is MNHEY and CDR2 is SMNVEV (reference sequence). Trimming cost V 3 bases and J 8 bases, with 19 bases left between them. The sequenced sample consisted of naive CD4+ T cells sorted from blood. Specified subset: CD45RA+ positively selected. The V call is TRBV27, the J call TRBJ2-5, with D perhaps TRBD2 (5 bases). The clonotype comes from a man younger than 35 in good health. The CDR3 DNA reads TGTGCCAGCAGTTTCACTTCGGTGACTACGAACACCCAGTACTTC. Protein product: CASSFTSVTTNTQYF.